What follows describes a single T cell receptor beta chain. The data were obtained in a study of blood T cell repertoires in COVID-19. Study overall: The study drew acute and convalescent COVID-19 samples from the United States, Italy and Spain.

Per the germline V gene, CDR1 is SQVTM and CDR2 is ANQGSEA. This CDR3 has 13 residues. V was pared by 7 bases and J by 6 bases, with 15 bases between. Here immunoSEQ multiplex PCR was the method, and the copy in TCRdb shows in-frame clones only, minus some. There are roughly 87,000 clones in the sample; 88% occur only once, and 0.35% to 0.5% lies in the top ten. Sequencing was performed on peripheral blood. This clonotype originated in a man aged 55 to 70 with acute or convalescent COVID-19. The chain carries TRBV29-1 and TRBJ1-4; TRBD1 is a possible D gene (5 bases). The CDR3 nucleotides read TGCAGCGCCGGGGGTACGTTGGATGAAAAACTGTTTTTT. It specifies CSAGGTLDEKLFF.